This T cell receptor beta chain came from a study of CD4+ T cells in melanoma. V was shortened by 6 bases and J by 6 bases, with 17 bases between the two germline ends. The CDR3 covers 13 residues. CDR1 and CDR2 from the germline V gene are SQVTM and ANQGSEA. Profiling relied on immunoSEQ multiplex PCR, and the TCRdb table lists in-frame clones only, not all of them. Altogether about 140,000 clones are present, around 90% being singletons, with the ten largest covering 1.5% to 1.9%. This clone was detected a few times. Its antigen is not identified. General study points: A reported correlation linked neoantigen-specific CD4+ T cells to CD8+, macrophage and B cell function. Neoantigen-specific CD4+ T cells in melanoma reportedly had diverse differentiation states.

The TCR sequence derives from a human donor with melanoma. The chain couples TRBV29-1 to TRBJ1-2; tentative D call: TRBD1 (6 bases). The CDR3, as DNA: TGCAGCGTGACCCAGGGGAGGGTCGATGGCTACACCTTC. Translated: CSVTQGRVDGYTF.